This TCR beta chain was found in a study of siplizumab effects on memory and regulatory T cells. Findings and limits, study-wide: On average, about 70% of mappable alloreactive CD4+ clones were Treg-derived under siplizumab, against 25% to 30% in controls. Siplizumab significantly brought down the alloreactive sequences that trace back to unstimulated CD4+ memory cells. Memory T cells appeared less diverse than naive cells, which seemed to contribute substantially to alloresponse. Confirmation was lacking for the suppressive function of proliferating Tregs derived from siplizumab cultures.

Profiled with immunoSEQ multiplex PCR; TCRdb holds only in-frame clones, not every one. The sample has 70,000 to 95,000 clones; around 89% are singletons. Remarks on this clone: Its antigen remains unidentified.

Germline assignment: CDR1 ENHRY and CDR2 SYGVKD. This CDR3 comprises 13 residues. With 6 bases removed from V and 0 bases from J, the gap between germline ends came to 8 bases. The clonotype was recovered from a human donor in good health. The V gene is TRBV10-3, the J gene TRBJ1-1; no firm D call. The sequencing sample was made of CD4+ T cells sorted from blood. The CDR3 sequence: CAIRGPMNTEAFF. CDR3 DNA sequence: TGTGCCATCAGAGGGCCCATGAACACTGAAGCTTTCTTT.